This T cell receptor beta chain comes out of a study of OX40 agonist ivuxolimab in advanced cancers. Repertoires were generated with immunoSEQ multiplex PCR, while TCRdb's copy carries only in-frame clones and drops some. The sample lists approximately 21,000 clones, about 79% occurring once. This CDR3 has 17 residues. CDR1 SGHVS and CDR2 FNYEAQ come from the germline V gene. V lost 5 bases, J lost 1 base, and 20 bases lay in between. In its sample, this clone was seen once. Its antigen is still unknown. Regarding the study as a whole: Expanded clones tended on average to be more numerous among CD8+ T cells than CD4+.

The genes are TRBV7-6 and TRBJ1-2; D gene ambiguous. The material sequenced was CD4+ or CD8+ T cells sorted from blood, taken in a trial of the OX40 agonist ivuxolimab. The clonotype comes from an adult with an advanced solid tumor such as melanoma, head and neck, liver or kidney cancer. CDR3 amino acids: CASSPYPPPSSNYGYTF. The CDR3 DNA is TGTGCCAGCAGCCCCTATCCCCCCCCTTCGAGTAACTATGGCTACACCTTC. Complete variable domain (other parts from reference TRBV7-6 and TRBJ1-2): GAGVSQSPRYKVTKRGQDVALRCDPISGHVSLYWYRQALGQGPEFLTYFNYEAQQDKSGLPNDRFSAERPEGSISTLTIQRTEQRDSAMYRCASSPYPPPSSNYGYTFGSGTRLTVV.